The 29 T cell receptor beta chains below come from one sample, sequenced in a study of T cell repertoires in cytomegalovirus infection. Each CDR3 protein gets one entry after TCRdb re-called the reads with MiXCR. The profile covers 70,000 to 95,000 distinct CDR3 sequences, with about 29% appearing a single time and roughly 70% taken by the ten largest. These receptors are not linked to any known antigen. Sequencing used CD8+ T cells from cultured PBMCs, obtained from culture after CMV antigen stimulation. The receptors originated from a human donor in good health (CMV status not recorded). Some clones in this sample may be carry-over from other donors' samples.

This chain uses TRBV7-8 with TRBJ2-7; maybe TRBD1 (5 bases). Germline V lookup: CDR1 SGHVS, CDR2 FQNEAQ. V dropped 1 base and J dropped 6 bases, with 19 bases sitting between them. The CDR3 runs to 16 residues. The CDR3 region is CASSLGAGNILREQYF. As DNA, the CDR3 is TGTGCCAGCAGCTTAGGGGCAGGGAATATCCTACGCGAGCAGTACTTC.

V gene TRBV19 combines with J gene TRBJ1-5; 7 bases are a match to TRBD1. Losses at the gene ends were 6 bases for V and 5 bases for J; bases not matched to a gene: 10. CDR1 and CDR2 from the germline V gene are LNHDA and SQIVND (reference sequence). The CDR3 runs to 15 residues. The DNA for the CDR3 is TGTGCCAGTAGGGACGAGGGCCAGGGGGATCAGCCCCAGCATTTT. It specifies CASRDEGQGDQPQHF.

This clonotype was detected only a few times. The gene calls are TRBV7-9 and TRBJ1-1; TRBD1 matches 7 bases. Germline-derived CDR1 and CDR2 are SEHNR and FQNEAQ (reference sequence). Trimming removed 1 base from V and 0 bases from J; junction bases left unmatched: 8. The CDR3 extends over 17 amino acids. CDR3 in DNA: TGTGCCAGCAGCTTAGTAATAGAGGGGGCCATGAACACTGAAGCTTTCTTT. It encodes CASSLVIEGAMNTEAFF.

In its sample, this clonotype was seen a few times. The CDR3 DNA is TGCGCCAGCAGCCAAGAGGCCGTGGGCTACGAGCAGTACTTC. Its protein product is CASSQEAVGYEQYF. V and J are TRBV4-1 and TRBJ2-7, with unresolved D. The CDR3 loop spans 14 amino acids. The germline V gene has CDR1 MGHRA and CDR2 YSYEKL. V shed 0 bases and J shed 3 bases, with 9 bases lying between them.

The sample holds many counts of this clonotype. J is TRBJ2-5 and V is TRBV28, with TRBD2 matching 10 bases. Germline loops: CDR1 MDHEN, CDR2 SYDVKM. The CDR3 runs 15 residues. Unmatched junction bases numbered 7, after V lost 9 bases and J lost 0 bases. Here the CDR3 reads CASSSSGGDQETQYF. The CDR3 bases are TGTGCCAGTTCATCTAGCGGGGGCGACCAAGAGACCCAGTACTTC.

The genes are TRBV4-2 and TRBJ2-5, with 7 bases that match TRBD1. This CDR3 region has 13 residues. The V and J ends lost 2 bases and 5 bases, in that order; junction bases with no gene match: 2. CDR1 is LGHNA, CDR2 YNFKEQ, per germline. The CDR3, as DNA: TGTGCCAGCAGCCAAACAGGGGCCGAGACCCAGTACTTC. This codes for CASSQTGAETQYF.

The sample holds many counts of this clonotype. This chain connects TRBV19 to TRBJ1-1, with 8 bases lining up with TRBD1. Germline assignment: CDR1 LNHDA and CDR2 SQIVND (reference sequence). The CDR3 sequence is 14 residues long. Trimming cost V 5 bases and J 1 base; bases outside gene matches: 3. For the CDR3, the DNA is TGTGCCAGTAGTCGTGACAGGGGGAACACTGAAGCTTTCTTT. Its protein product is CASSRDRGNTEAFF.

The V call is TRBV11-3, the J call TRBJ2-3, with TRBD2 identical over 9 bases. The V gene end was trimmed by 4 bases and the J gene end by 4 bases; junction bases not matched to a gene: 6. The CDR3 loop spans 15 amino acids. In germline, CDR1 is SGHNT, CDR2 YENEEA. In DNA, the CDR3 is TGTGCCAGCAGCTCCGGGACTAGCTGGCCAGATACGCAGTATTTT. Its protein is CASSSGTSWPDTQYF.

V gene TRBV3-1 combines with J gene TRBJ1-3; maybe TRBD1 (5 bases). The CDR3 is made up of 18 amino acids. Per germline, CDR1 LGHDT and CDR2 YNNKEL (reference sequence). The V and J ends lost 0 bases and 3 bases respectively, with 18 bases between them. This CDR3 reads CASSQDLGSGPFGNTIYF. CDR3 DNA sequence: TGTGCCAGCAGCCAAGACTTGGGTTCAGGGCCATTTGGAAACACCATATATTTT.

This clonotype was found many times. The chain has TRBV7-8 and TRBJ1-6, with TRBD1 matching 7 bases. Germline CDR1 reads SGHVS; CDR2 reads FQNEAQ. This CDR3 has 17 residues. Unmatched junction bases numbered 12, after V lost 4 bases and J lost 6 bases. In nucleotides, the CDR3 is TGTGCCAGCAGCTCCCTACAGGGGACCCCTCCTAATTCACCCCTCCACTTT. Protein sequence: CASSSLQGTPPNSPLHF.

The chain recombines TRBV19 with TRBJ1-2, with unresolved D. The CDR3 spans 14 residues. V lost 3 bases and J lost 4, with 12 bases in between. CDR1 and CDR2 from the germline V gene are LNHDA and SQIVND (reference sequence). In DNA form, the CDR3 reads TGTGCCAGTAGTATGCCAGGCGGCCCCTATGGCTACACCTTC. Its translation: CASSMPGGPYGYTF.

This sequence joins TRBV5-1 and TRBJ2-7; 10 bases are shared with TRBD1. Germline V lookup: CDR1 SGHRS, CDR2 YFSETQ. V lost 1 base to trimming and J lost 3 bases; unmatched junction nucleotides: 1. The CDR3 loop spans 14 amino acids. CDR3: CASSLWTGGYEQYF. The DNA of the CDR3 is TGCGCCAGCAGCTTGTGGACAGGGGGCTACGAGCAGTACTTC.

The chain is built from TRBV5-6 and TRBJ2-7; 7 nucleotides match TRBD1. V trimming: 3 bases; J trimming: 0 bases; junction bases outside the gene matches: 9. The CDR3 totals 16 residues. The germline V gene encodes CDR1 SGHDT and CDR2 YYEEEE. CDR3 in DNA: TGTGCCAGCAGCTCGGGACAGCTAAAGAACTCCTACGAGCAGTACTTC. Protein sequence: CASSSGQLKNSYEQYF.

This clonotype was seen a handful of times. This rearrangement joins TRBV7-2 to TRBJ2-3; 7 bases agree with TRBD1. CDR3 length equals 15 residues. The ends lost 1 base at V and 8 bases at J; junction bases unmatched: 9. Germline V gives CDR1 SGHTA, CDR2 FQGNSA. The CDR3 nucleotides read TGTGCCAGCAGCTTAGAGGGCGTGCCAGGGGGTACGCAGTATTTT. Translation gives CASSLEGVPGGTQYF.

This clonotype was picked up many times. The genes are TRBV19 and TRBJ1-5; D is uncertain. Trimming pared 1 base from V and 9 bases from J, leaving 7 bases between. The germline V gene has CDR1 LNHDA and CDR2 SQIVND (reference sequence). The CDR3 spans 12 residues. The CDR3 sequence is CASSIAGWPQHF. The CDR3 bases are TGTGCCAGTAGTATAGCGGGCTGGCCCCAGCATTTT.

This chain joins TRBV28 and TRBJ2-3, with 9 nucleotides matching TRBD2. The CDR3 has 16 amino acids. The germline CDR1 and CDR2 sequences are MDHEN and SYDVKM. The V and J ends lost 2 bases and 2 bases, in that order; junction bases with no gene match: 5. The CDR3 DNA follows: TGTGCCAGCAGTTTAATAGCGGGGGACACCACAGATACGCAGTATTTT. Translation gives CASSLIAGDTTDTQYF.

This clonotype occurred many times. This chain uses TRBV6-1 with TRBJ1-1; D ambiguous. CDR1 is MNHNS and CDR2 is SASEGT in the germline V gene. The CDR3 covers 16 residues. V lost 8 bases, J lost 0 bases, and 19 bases lay in between. This chain's CDR3 is CASSGKMFSMNTEAFF. The CDR3 region has the DNA TGTGCCAGCTCCGGAAAGATGTTTTCCATGAACACTGAAGCTTTCTTT.

This sequence joins TRBV24-1 and TRBJ2-2, with D hard to call. Trimming shortened V by 0 bases and J by 2 bases, and 9 bases separated the two germline ends. The length of the CDR3 is 16 residues. Per germline, CDR1 KGHDR and CDR2 SFDVKD. The CDR3 protein is CATSDLWAGNTGELFF. The CDR3 DNA reads as TGTGCCACCAGTGATTTGTGGGCAGGAAACACCGGGGAGCTGTTTTTT.

The rearrangement links TRBV12-5 to TRBJ1-4, with a weak D call TRBD1 (5 bases). The germline V gene has CDR1 LGHNT and CDR2 FRNRAP. The CDR3 spans 14 residues. The V end lost 6 bases, the J end lost 1 base, and 9 bases lay between the germline ends. The CDR3 region is CASGKGLTNEKLFF. In DNA, the CDR3 is TGTGCTAGTGGCAAGGGGCTAACTAATGAAAAACTGTTTTTT.

This clonotype was seen more than once but under ten times. This CDR3 reads CASSIGATSTDTQYF. CDR3 DNA: TGTGCCAGTAGTATCGGTGCGACTAGCACAGATACGCAGTATTTT. The V gene is TRBV19, the J gene TRBJ2-3; D is unresolved. The V end was cut by 3 bases, the J end by 0 bases, with 10 bases between. Germline lookup yields CDR1 LNHDA and CDR2 SQIVND (reference sequence). The CDR3 contains 15 residues. Together with reference TRBV19 and TRBJ2-3, the CDR3 gives the full variable domain: DGGITQSPKYLFRKEGQNVTLSCEQNLNHDAMYWYRQDPGQGLRLIYYSQIVNDFQKGDIAEGYSVSREKKESFPLTVTSAQKNPTAFYLCASSIGATSTDTQYFGPGTRLTVL.

Concerning this clonotype itself: At one of its ends the junction is not consistent with the germline gene, which may arise from a read error. This rearrangement joins TRBV28 to TRBJ1-2; D gene uncertain. The length of the CDR3 is 13 residues. Germline lookup yields CDR1 MDHEN and CDR2 SYDVKM. The CDR3 coding sequence is TGTGCCGGCAGTTTGGTCCTCGGGCATGGCTACACCTTC. Amino acid sequence: CAGSLVLGHGYTF.

This clonotype was found a few times. The V gene is TRBV28, the J gene TRBJ2-5, with TRBD1 matching 7 bases. V shed 7 bases and J 5 bases; nucleotides not matched to a gene: 10. Germline loops: CDR1 MDHEN, CDR2 SYDVKM. The CDR3 runs 14 residues. The CDR3 protein is CASTELQGRETQYF. DNA of the CDR3: TGTGCCAGCACGGAATTACAGGGGCGGGAGACCCAGTACTTC.

The rearrangement uses TRBV7-4 and TRBJ1-4; D remains unclear. The V gene's germline CDR1 is SGHVT and CDR2 SQSDAQ. V lost 1 base, J lost 8 bases, and 11 bases lay in between. This CDR3 is built from 14 residues. The CDR3 region has the DNA TGTGCCAGCAGCTTAGGAGCTCTAGGAGAAAAACTGTTTTTT. Its protein product is CASSLGALGEKLFF.

J is TRBJ1-2 and V is TRBV20-1, with TRBD1 identical over 8 bases. The CDR3 sequence is 15 residues long. Germline assignment: CDR1 DFQATT and CDR2 SNEGSKA (reference sequence). J was trimmed by 1 base and V by 6 bases; bases with no gene match: 10. The CDR3 loop is CSAQPQGAVNYGYTF. The DNA for the CDR3 is TGCAGTGCACAACCTCAGGGGGCGGTTAACTATGGCTACACCTTC.

This clonotype was picked up many times. V is TRBV7-2 and J is TRBJ1-5; D might be TRBD1 (6 bases). Germline CDR1 SGHTA, CDR2 FQGNSA. Trimming removed 4 bases at V and 5 bases at J, with 18 bases between. The CDR3 runs to 16 residues. As DNA, the CDR3 is TGTGCCAGCAGCTCCGGCCACCGGGACACTCATCAGCCCCAGCATTTT. Translation gives CASSSGHRDTHQPQHF.

This clonotype showed up just a few times. This chain uses TRBV29-1 with TRBJ2-7; 7 bases fit TRBD1. The CDR3 has 14 amino acids. The V segment lost 8 bases and the J segment 5 bases; nucleotides outside the gene matches: 15. Germline V gives CDR1 SQVTM, CDR2 ANQGSEA. CDR3 loop: CSTWTGLAGNEQYF. The DNA of the CDR3 is TGCAGCACCTGGACAGGCCTCGCCGGGAACGAGCAGTACTTC.

In this sample, this clonotype turned up once. Just one base apart from a much larger clone, this may be a read error. This chain connects TRBV6-6 to TRBJ1-4; no definite D call. The V gene's germline CDR1 is MNHNY and CDR2 SVGAGI (reference sequence). Trimming took 4 bases from V and 7 from J, leaving 16 bases between them. The CDR3 sequence is 15 residues long. Here the CDR3 reads CASSSSPSVCEKLFF. DNA for the CDR3: TGTGCCAGCAGTTCCTCTCCCAGCGTCTGTGAAAAACTGTTTTTT.

The CDR3 region has the DNA TGTGCCAGCAGCCCCAACATCGGGGAGACTCCGAATATAGGGAACACTGAAGCTTTCTTT. Translating gives CASSPNIGETPNIGNTEAFF. V is TRBV7-9 and J is TRBJ1-1; D is unresolved. Between the trimmed V and J ends, which lost 5 bases and 1 base, there was a span of 29 bases. The CDR3 consists of 20 residues. CDR1 is SEHNR and CDR2 is FQNEAQ in the germline V gene (reference sequence).

The genes are TRBV12-3 or TRBV12-4 and TRBJ2-5; 13 bases fit TRBD2. Trimming cost V 5 bases and J 0 bases; bases outside gene matches: 9. The CDR3 runs 18 residues. The CDR3 reads CASSPGLAGALYQETQYF. CDR3 sequence (DNA): TGTGCCAGCAGTCCTGGACTAGCGGGGGCCCTGTACCAAGAGACCCAGTACTTC.